These 4 T cell receptor beta chains share one sample of origin, sequenced in a study of T cell repertoires in cytomegalovirus infection. Each CDR3 protein gets one entry after TCRdb re-called the reads with MiXCR. The table includes hundreds of thousands of distinct CDR3 sequences, roughly 18% detected once. Sequenced sample: PBMCs. These receptor sequences come from a human donor in good health (CMV status not recorded). Some clones in this sample may be carry-over from other donors' samples.

This clonotype was recorded at least ten times. The V call is TRBV7-9, the J call TRBJ2-3; TRBD1 is a possible D gene (5 bases). V was pared by 6 bases and J by 4 bases, with 17 bases between. CDR3 length: 15 amino acids. From germline, CDR1 is SEHNR and CDR2 FQNEAQ (reference sequence). Written as DNA, the CDR3 is TGTGCCAGCAGAATTGGAAACAGGCCCGCAGATACGCAGTATTTT. Residues: CASRIGNRPADTQYF.

This clonotype was seen at least ten times. The chain is built from TRBV12-3 or TRBV12-4 and TRBJ2-5; D gene unclear. Between the trimmed V and J ends, which lost 1 base and 1 base, there was a span of 4 bases. The CDR3 contains 13 residues. Written as DNA, the CDR3 is TGTGCCAGCAGTTTAGACAGCCAAGAGACCCAGTACTTC. Its translation is CASSLDSQETQYF.

The V and J genes are TRBV28 and TRBJ2-5; D remains ambiguous. CDR1 and CDR2 (germline): MDHEN, SYDVKM. The CDR3 covers 14 residues. Trimming cost V 2 bases and J 4 bases, with 11 bases left between them. The CDR3 reads CASSLRESGETQYF. The CDR3 DNA is TGTGCCAGCAGTTTAAGGGAATCTGGAGAGACCCAGTACTTC.

The rearrangement uses TRBV19 and TRBJ2-6; perhaps TRBD2 as D (6 bases). The ends were cut back, 3 bases at V and 4 bases at J, with 7 bases in the middle. In germline, CDR1 is LNHDA, CDR2 SQIVND (reference sequence). This CDR3 contains 14 residues. CDR3 nucleotides: TGTGCCAGTAGTATCGGAGGGGGGGCCAACGTCCTGACTTTC. This gives the protein CASSIGGGANVLTF.